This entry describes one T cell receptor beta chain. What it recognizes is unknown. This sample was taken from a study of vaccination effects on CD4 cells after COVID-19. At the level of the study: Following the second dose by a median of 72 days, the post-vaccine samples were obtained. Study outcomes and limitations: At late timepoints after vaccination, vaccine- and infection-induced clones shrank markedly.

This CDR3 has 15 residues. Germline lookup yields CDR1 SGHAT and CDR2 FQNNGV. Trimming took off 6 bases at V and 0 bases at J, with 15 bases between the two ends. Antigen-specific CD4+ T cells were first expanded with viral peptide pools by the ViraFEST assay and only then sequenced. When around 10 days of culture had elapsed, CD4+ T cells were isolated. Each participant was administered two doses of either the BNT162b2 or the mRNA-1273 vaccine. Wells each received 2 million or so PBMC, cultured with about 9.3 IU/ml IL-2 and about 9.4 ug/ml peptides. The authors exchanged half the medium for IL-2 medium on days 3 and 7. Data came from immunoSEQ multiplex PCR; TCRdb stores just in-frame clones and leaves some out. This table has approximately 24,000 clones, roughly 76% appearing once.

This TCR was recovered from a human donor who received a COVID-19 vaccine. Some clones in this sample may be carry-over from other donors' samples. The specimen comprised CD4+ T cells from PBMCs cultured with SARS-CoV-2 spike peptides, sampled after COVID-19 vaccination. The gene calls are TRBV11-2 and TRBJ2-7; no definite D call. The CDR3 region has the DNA TGTGCCAGCAGTTTGATTAACATGCCCTCCTACGAGCAGTACGTC. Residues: CASSLINMPSYEQYV.